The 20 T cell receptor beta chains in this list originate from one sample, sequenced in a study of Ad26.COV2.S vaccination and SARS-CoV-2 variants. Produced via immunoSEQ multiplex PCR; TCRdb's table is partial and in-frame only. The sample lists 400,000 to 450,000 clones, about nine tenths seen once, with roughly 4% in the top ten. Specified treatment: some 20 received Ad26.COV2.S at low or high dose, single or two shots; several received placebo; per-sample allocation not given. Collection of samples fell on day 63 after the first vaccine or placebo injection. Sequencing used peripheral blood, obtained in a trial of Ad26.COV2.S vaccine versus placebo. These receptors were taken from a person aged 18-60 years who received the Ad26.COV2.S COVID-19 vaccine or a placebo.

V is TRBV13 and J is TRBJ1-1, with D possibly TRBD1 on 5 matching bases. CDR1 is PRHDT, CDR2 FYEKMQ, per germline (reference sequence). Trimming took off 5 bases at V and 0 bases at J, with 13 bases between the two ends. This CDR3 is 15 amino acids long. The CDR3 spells CASSVYGGMNTEAFF. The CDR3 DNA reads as TGTGCCAGCAGCGTATACGGGGGAATGAACACTGAAGCTTTCTTT. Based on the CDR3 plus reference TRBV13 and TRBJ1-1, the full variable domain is AAGVIQSPRHLIKEKRETATLKCYPIPRHDTVYWYQQGPGQDPQFLISFYEKMQSDKGSIPDRFSAQQFSDYHSELNMSSLELGDSALYFCASSVYGGMNTEAFFGQGTRLTVV.

CDR3 amino acids: CASSARTGWRQPQHF. The CDR3 bases are TGTGCCAGCAGTGCCAGGACAGGGTGGCGTCAGCCCCAGCATTTT. The chain couples TRBV2 to TRBJ1-5, with 8 bases aligning to TRBD1. The trim removed 4 bases at V and 6 bases at J, leaving 8 bases unmatched. The CDR3 is made up of 15 amino acids. In germline, CDR1 is SNHLY, CDR2 FYNNEI.

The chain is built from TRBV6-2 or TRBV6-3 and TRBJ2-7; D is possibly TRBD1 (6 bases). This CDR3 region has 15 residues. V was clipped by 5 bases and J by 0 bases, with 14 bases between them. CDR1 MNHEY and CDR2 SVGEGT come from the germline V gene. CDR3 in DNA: TGTGCCAGCAGTGGAGAGGGGGTAGGCTCCTACGAGCAGTACTTC. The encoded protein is CASSGEGVGSYEQYF.

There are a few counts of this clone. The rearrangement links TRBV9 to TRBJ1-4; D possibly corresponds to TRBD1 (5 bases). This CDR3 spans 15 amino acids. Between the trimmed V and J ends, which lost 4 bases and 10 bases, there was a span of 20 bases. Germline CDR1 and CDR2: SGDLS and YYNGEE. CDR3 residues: CASSPLHRGEGKLFF. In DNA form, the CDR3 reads TGTGCCAGCAGCCCCCTCCACCGGGGGGAGGGAAAACTGTTTTTT.

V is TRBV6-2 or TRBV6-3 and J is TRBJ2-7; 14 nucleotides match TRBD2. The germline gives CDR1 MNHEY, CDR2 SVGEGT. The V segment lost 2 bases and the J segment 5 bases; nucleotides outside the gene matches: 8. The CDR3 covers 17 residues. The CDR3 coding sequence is TGTGCCAGCAGTTACCCGACTAGCGGGAGGGCTACAGACGAGCAGTACTTC. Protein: CASSYPTSGRATDEQYF.

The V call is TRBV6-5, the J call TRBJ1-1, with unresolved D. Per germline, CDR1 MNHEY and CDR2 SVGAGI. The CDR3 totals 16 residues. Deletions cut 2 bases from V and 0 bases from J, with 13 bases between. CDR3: CASSYRTISMNTEAFF. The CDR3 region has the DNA TGTGCCAGCAGTTACAGGACGATCTCTATGAACACTGAAGCTTTCTTT.

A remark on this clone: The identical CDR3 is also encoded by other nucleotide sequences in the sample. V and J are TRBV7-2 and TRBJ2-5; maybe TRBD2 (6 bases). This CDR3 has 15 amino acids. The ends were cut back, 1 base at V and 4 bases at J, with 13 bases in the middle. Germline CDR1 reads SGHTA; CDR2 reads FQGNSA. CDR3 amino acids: CASSLVSMGGETQYF. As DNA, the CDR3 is TGTGCCAGCAGCTTAGTATCTATGGGAGGAGAGACCCAGTACTTC.

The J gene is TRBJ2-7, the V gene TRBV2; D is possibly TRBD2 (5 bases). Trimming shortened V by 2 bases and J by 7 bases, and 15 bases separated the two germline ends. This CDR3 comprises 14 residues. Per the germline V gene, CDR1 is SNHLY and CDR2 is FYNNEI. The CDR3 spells CASSEFTSEREQYF. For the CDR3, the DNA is TGTGCCAGCAGTGAATTTACTAGTGAGAGGGAGCAGTACTTC.

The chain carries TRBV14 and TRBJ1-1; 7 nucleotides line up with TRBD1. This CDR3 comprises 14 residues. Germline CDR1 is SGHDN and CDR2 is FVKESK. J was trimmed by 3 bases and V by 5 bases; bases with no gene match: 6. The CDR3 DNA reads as TGTGCCAGCAGCACCCACAGGGGTGACACTGAAGCTTTCTTT. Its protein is CASSTHRGDTEAFF. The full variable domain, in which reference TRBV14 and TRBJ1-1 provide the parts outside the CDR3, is EAGVTQFPSHSVIEKGQTVTLRCDPISGHDNLYWYRRVMGKEIKFLLHFVKESKQDESGMPNNRFLAERTGGTYSTLKVQPAELEDSGVYFCASSTHRGDTEAFFGQGTRLTVV.

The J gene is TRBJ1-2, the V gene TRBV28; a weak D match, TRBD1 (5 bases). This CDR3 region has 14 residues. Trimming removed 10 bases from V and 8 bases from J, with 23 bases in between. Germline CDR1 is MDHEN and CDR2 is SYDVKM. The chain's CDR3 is CATSRRARAKGYTF. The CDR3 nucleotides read TGTGCCACATCAAGAAGGGCCAGGGCAAAGGGCTACACCTTC.

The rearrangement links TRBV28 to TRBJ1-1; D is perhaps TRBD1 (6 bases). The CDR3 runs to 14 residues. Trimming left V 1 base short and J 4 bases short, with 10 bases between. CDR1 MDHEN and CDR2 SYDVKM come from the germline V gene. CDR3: CASSLLQGSTEAFF. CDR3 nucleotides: TGTGCCAGCAGTTTATTACAGGGTAGCACTGAAGCTTTCTTT.

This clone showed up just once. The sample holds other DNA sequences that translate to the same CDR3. CDR3 coding DNA: TGTGCCAGCAGAACTAGCGGGAGCAATGAGCAGTTCTTC. Its translation is CASRTSGSNEQFF. The rearrangement joins TRBV6-5 to TRBJ2-1; 11 bases line up with TRBD2. J lost 6 bases, V lost 6 bases, and 1 base had no gene match. The CDR3 length is 13 residues. Germline V gene sequence: CDR1 MNHEY, CDR2 SVGAGI.

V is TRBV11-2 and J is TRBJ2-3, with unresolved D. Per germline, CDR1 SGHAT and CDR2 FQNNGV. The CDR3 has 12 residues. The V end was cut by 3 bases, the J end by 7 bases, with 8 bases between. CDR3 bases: TGTGCCAGCAGCTTTGTGGGTAATACGCAGTATTTT. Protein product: CASSFVGNTQYF.

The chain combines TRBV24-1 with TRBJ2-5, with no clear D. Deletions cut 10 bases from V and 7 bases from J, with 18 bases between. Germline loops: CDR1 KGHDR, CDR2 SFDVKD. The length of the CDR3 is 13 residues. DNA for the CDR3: TGTGCCACGGCCCCGGGCCTCCTCGGGACCCAGTACTTC. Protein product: CATAPGLLGTQYF.

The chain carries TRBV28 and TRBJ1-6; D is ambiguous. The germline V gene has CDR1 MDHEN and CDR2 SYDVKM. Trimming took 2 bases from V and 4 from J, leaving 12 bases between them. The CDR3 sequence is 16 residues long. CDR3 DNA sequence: TGTGCCAGCAGTTTAACACCTCCGGGGTATAATTCACCCCTCCACTTT. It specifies CASSLTPPGYNSPLHF.

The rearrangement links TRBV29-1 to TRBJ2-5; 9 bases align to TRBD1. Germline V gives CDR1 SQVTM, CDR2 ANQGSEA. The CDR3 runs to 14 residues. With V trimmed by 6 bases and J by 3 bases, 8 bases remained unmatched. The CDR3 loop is CSVSGTGREETQYF. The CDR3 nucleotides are TGCAGCGTCTCCGGGACAGGGCGAGAAGAGACCCAGTACTTC.

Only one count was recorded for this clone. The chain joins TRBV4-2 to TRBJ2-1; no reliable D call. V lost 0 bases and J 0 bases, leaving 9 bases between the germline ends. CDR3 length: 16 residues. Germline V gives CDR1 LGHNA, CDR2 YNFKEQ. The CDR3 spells CASSQELSPSYNEQFF. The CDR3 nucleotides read TGTGCCAGCAGCCAAGAGCTCTCCCCCTCCTACAATGAGCAGTTCTTC.

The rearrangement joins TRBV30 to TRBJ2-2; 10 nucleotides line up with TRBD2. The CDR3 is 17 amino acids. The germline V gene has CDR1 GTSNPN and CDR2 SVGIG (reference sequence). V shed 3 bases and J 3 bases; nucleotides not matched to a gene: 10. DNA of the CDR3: TGTGCCTGGAGGCGACTAGCGGGTAGTGAAGACACCGGGGAGCTGTTTTTT. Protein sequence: CAWRRLAGSEDTGELFF.

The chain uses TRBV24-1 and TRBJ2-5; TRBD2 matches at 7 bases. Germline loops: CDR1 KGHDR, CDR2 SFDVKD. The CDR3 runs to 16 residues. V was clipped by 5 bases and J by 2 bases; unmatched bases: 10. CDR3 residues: CATSGPGRLLQETQYF. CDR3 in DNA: TGTGCCACCAGTGGGCCCGGGAGGTTGTTACAAGAGACCCAGTACTTC.

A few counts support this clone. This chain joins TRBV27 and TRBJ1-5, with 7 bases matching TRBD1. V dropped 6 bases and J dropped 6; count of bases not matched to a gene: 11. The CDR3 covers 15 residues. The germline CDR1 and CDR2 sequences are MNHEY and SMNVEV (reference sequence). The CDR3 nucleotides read TGTGCCAGCAGCAGAACACAGGGGATGGGTCAGCCCCAGCATTTT. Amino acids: CASSRTQGMGQPQHF.